This T cell receptor beta chain was observed in a study of CD8 T cells in ankylosing spondylitis. Germline CDR1 reads SGDLS; CDR2 reads YYNGEE. V was clipped by 0 bases and J by 0 bases, with 9 bases between them. The CDR3 has 15 amino acids. On this clonotype itself: Its antigen is still unknown.

Study results and caveats: Disease-linked clones were reportedly significantly enriched in matched ankylosing spondylitis synovial fluid. Past research had described some motif variants in reactive arthritis synovial fluid and blood.

TCRdb used MiXCR to reprocess the 5' RACE reads, holding one entry per CDR3 protein. The sample contains 30,000 to 45,000 distinct CDR3 sequences, 15% to 20% of which appear only once. What was sequenced was blood. The source of this sequence is a male donor with ankylosing spondylitis or in good health (not recorded which). The rearrangement links TRBV9 to TRBJ1-1; D is possibly TRBD1 (5 bases). CDR3 sequence: CASSVGGSMNTEAFF. DNA for the CDR3: TGTGCCAGCAGCGTAGGGGGCTCGATGAACACTGAAGCTTTCTTT.